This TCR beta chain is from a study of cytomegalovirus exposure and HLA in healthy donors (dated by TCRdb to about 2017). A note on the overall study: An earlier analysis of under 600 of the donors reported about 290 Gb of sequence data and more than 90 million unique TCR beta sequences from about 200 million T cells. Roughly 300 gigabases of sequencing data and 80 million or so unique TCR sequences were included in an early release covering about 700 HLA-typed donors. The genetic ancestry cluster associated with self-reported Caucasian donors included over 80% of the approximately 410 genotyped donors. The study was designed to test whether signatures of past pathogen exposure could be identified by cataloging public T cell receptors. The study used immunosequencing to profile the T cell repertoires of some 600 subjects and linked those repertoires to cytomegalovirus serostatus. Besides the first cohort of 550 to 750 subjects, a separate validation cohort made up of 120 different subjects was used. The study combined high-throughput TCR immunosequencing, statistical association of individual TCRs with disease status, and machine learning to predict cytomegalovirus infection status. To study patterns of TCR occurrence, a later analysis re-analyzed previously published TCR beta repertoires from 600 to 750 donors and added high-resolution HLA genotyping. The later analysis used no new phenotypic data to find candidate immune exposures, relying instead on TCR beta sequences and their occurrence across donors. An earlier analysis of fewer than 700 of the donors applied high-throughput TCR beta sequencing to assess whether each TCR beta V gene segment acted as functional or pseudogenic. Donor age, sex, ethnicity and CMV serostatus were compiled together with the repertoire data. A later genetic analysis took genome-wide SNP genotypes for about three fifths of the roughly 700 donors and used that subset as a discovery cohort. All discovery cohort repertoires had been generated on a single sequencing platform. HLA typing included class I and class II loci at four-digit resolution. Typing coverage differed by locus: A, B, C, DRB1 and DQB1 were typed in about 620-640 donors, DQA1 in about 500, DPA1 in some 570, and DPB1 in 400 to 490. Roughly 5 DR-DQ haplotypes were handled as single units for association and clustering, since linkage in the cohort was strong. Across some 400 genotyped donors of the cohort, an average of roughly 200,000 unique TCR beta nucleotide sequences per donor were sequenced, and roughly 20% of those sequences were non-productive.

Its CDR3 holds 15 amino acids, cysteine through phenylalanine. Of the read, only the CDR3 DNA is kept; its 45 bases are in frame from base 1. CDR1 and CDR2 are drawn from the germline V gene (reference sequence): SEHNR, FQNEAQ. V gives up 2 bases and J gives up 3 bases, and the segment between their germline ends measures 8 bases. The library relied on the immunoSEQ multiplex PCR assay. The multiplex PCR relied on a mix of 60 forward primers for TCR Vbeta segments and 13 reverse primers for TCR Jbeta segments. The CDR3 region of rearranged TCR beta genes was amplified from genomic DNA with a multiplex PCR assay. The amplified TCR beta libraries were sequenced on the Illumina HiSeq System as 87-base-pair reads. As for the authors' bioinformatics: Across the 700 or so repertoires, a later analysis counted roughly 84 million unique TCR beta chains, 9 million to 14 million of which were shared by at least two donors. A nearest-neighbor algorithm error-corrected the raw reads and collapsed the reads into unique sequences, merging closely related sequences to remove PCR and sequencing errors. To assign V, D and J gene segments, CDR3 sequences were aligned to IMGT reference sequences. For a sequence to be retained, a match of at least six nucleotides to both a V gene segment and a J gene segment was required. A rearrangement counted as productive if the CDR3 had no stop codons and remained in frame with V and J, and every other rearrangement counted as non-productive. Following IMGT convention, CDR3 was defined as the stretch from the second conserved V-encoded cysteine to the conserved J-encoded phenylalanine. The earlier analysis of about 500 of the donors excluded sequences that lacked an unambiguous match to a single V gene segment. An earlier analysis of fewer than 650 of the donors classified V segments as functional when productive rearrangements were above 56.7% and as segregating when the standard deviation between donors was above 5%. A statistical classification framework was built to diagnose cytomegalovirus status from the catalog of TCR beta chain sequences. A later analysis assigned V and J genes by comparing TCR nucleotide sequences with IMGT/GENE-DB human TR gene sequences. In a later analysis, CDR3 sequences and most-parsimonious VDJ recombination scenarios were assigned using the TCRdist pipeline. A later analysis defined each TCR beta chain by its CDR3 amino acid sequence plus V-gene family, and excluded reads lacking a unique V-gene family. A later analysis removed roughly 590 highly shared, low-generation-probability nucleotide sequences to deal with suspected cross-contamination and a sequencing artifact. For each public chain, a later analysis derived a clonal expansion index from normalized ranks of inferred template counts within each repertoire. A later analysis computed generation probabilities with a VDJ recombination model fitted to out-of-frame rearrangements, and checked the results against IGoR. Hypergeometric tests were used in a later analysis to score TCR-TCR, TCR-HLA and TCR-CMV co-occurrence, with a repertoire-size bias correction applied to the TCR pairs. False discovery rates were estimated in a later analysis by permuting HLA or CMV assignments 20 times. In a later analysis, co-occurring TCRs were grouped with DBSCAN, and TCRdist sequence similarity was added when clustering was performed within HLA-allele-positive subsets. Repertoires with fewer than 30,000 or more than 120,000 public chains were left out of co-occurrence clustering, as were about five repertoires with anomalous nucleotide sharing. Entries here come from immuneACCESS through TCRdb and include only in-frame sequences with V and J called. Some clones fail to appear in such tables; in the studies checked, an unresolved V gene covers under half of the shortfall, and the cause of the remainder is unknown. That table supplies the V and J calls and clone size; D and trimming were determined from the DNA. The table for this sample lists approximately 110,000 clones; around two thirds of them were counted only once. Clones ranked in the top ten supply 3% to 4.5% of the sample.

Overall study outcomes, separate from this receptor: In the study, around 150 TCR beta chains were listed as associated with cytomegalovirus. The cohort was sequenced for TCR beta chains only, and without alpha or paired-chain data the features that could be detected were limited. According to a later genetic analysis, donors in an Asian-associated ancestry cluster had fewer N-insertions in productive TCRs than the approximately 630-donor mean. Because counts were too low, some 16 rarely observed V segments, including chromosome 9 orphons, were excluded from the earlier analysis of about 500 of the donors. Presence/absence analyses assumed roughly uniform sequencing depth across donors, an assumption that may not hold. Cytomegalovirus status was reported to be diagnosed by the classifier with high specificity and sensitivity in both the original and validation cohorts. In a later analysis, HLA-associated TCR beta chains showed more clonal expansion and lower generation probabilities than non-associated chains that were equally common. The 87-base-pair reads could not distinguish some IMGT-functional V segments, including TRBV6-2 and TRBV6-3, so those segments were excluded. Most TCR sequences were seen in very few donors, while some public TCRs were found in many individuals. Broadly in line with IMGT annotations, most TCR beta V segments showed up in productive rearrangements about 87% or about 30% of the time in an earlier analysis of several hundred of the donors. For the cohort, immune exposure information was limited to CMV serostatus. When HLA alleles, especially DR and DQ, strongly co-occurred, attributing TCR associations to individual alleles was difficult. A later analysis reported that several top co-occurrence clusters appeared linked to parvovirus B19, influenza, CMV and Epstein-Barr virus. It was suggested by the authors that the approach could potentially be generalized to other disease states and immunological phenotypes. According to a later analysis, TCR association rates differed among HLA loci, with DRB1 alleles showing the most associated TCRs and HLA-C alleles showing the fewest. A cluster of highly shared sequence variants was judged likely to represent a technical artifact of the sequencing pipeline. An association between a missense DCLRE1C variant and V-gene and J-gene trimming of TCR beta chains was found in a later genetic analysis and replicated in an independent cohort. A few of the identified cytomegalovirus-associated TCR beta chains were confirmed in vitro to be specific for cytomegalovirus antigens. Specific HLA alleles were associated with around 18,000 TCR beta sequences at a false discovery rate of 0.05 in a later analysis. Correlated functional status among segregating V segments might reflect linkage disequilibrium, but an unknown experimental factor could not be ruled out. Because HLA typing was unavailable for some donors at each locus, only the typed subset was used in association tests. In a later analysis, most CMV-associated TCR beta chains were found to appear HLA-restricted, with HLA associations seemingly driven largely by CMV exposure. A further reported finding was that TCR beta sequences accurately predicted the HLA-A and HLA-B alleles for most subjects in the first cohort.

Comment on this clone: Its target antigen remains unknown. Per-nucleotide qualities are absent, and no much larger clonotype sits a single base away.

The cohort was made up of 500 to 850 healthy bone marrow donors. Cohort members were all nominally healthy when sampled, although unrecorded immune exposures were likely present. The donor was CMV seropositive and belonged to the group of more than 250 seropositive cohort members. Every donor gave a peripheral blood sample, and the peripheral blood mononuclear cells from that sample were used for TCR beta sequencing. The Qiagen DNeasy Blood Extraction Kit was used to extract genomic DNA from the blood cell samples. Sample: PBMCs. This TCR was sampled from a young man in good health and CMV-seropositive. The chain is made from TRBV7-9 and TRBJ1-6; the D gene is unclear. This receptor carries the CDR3 CASSLNSNYNSPLHF. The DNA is TGTGCCAGCAGCTTAAACAGTAACTATAATTCACCCCTCCACTTT.